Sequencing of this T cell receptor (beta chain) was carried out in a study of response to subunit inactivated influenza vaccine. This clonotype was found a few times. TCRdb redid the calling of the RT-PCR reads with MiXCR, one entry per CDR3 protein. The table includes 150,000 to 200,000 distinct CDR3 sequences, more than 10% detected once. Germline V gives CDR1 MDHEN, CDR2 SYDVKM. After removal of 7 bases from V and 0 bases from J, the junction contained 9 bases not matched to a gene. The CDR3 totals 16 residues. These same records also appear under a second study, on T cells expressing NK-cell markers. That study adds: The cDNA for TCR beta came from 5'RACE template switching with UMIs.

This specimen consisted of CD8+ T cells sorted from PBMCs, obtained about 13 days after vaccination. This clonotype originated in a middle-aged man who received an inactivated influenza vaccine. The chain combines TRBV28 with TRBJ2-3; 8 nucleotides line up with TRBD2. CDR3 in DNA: TGTGCCAGCATTAGGGTAGCGGGACTTAGCACAGATACGCAGTATTTT. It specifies CASIRVAGLSTDTQYF.